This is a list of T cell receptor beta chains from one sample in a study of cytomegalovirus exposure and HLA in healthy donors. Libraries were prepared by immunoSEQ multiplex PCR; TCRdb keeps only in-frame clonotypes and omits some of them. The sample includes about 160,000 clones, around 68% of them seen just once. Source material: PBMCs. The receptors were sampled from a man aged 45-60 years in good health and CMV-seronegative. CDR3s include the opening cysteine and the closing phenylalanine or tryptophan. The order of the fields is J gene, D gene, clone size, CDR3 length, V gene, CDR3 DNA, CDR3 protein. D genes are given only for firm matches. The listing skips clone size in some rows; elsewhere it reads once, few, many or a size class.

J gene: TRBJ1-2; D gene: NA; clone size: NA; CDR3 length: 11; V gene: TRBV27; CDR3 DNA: TGTGCCAGCAGTTTAACGAGGGGCTACACCTTC; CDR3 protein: CASSLTRGYTF
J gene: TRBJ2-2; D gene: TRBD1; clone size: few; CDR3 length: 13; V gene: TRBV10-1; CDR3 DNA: TGCGCCAGCAGTGAGTCGGGACAGAGGGAGCTGTTTTTT; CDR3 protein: CASSESGQRELFF
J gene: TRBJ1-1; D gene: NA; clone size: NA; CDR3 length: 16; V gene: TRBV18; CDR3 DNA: TGTGCCAGCTCACTGTCAAGGATGGGAGCGAACACTGAAGCTTTCTTT; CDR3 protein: CASSLSRMGANTEAFF
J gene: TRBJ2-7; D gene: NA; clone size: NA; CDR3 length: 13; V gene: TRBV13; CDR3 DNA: TGTGCCAGCAGCCTCGGGAGATCCTACGAGCAGTACTTC; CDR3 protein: CASSLGRSYEQYF
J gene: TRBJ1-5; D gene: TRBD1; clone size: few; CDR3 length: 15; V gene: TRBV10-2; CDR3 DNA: TGCGCCAGCAGTGAGTGGGGACAGGGGGATCAGCCCCAGCATTTT; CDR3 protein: CASSEWGQGDQPQHF
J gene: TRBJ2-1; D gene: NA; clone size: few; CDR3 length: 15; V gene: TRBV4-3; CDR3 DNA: TGCGCCAGCAGCCAAGAGTTGGGGGGAACAAATGAGCAGTTCTTC; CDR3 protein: CASSQELGGTNEQFF
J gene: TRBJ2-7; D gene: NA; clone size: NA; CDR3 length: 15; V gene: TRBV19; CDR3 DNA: TGTGCCAGTAGTCACCCATACGGGAGCTCCTACGAGCAGTACTTC; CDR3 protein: CASSHPYGSSYEQYF
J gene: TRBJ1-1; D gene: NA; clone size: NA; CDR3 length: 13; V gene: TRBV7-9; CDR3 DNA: TGTGCCAGCAGCTGGACTAAGAACACTGAAGCTTTCTTT; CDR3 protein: CASSWTKNTEAFF
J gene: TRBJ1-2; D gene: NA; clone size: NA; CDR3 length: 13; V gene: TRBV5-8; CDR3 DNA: TGTGCCAGCAGCTTCCGGGGGTTTTATGGCTACACCTTC; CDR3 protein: CASSFRGFYGYTF
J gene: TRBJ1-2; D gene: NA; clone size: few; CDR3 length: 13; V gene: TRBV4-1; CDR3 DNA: TGCGCCAGCAGCCAAGCGGGGAAGGGCGGCTACACCTTC; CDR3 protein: CASSQAGKGGYTF
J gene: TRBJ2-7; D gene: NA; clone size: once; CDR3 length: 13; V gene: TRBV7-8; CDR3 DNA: TGTGCCAGCAGGCGGGGACTGACCTACGAGCAGTACTTC; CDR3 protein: CASRRGLTYEQYF
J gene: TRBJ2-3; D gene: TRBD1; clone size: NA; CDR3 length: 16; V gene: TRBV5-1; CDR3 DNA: TGCGCCAGCAGCGCTGATGGAACAGGGGCTGCAGATACGCAGTATTTT; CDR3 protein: CASSADGTGAADTQYF
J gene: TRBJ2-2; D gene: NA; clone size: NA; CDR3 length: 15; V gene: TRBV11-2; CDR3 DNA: TGTGCCAGCAGCTTAGATCCAGGGCTGACCGGGGAGCTGTTTTTT; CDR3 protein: CASSLDPGLTGELFF
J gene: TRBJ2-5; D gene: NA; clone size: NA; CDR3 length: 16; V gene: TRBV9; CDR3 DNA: TGTGCCAGCAGCGTACTCCAGGGCTACCCCCAAGAGACCCAGTACTTC; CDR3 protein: CASSVLQGYPQETQYF
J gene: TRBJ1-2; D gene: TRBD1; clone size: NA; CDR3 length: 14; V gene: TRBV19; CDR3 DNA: TGTGCCAGTAGTATACGGACAGGGGGCGATGGCTACACCTTC; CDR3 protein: CASSIRTGGDGYTF
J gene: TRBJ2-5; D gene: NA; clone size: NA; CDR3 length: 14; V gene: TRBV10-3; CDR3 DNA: TGTGCCATCAGCCCGACTGGAACTCAAGAGACCCAGTACTTC; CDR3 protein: CAISPTGTQETQYF
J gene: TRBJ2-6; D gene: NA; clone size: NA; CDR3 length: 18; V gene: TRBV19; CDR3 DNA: TGTGCCAGTAGGTATGGTCTTGGGCGAGACTCTGGGGCCAACGTCCTGACTTTC; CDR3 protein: CASRYGLGRDSGANVLTF